The sequence of this T cell receptor beta chain was determined in a study of blood T cell repertoires in COVID-19. Overall study context: There were acute and convalescent COVID-19 samples, and they came from the United States, Italy and Spain. T cells, B-cell-depleted T cells, or PBMCs supplied cDNA or gDNA.

The germline V and J ends were trimmed by 7 bases and 1 base, with 10 bases remaining between them. The CDR3 is made up of 13 amino acids. Germline CDR1 is SNHLY and CDR2 is FYNNEI. As originally analysed: Using reference gene primer amplification, nucleated cell counts were estimated. Here immunoSEQ multiplex PCR was the method, and the copy in TCRdb shows in-frame clones only, minus some. That table gives V, J and clone size, and the DNA gave D and trimming. The sample gives tens of thousands of clones, 88% of which show up once; around 9.3% is in the top ten. This clone is a singleton in its sample.

This TCR came from a man in his sixties with active COVID-19. The rearrangement uses TRBV2 and TRBJ1-2; D is uncertain. The sequenced material came from peripheral blood. The CDR3, as DNA: TGTGCCAGCACTTTCCGGGTTAACTATGGCTACACCTTC. Residues: CASTFRVNYGYTF.